This T cell receptor (beta chain) emerged from a study of blood T cell repertoires in COVID-19. For the study at large: PBMCs, B-cell-depleted T cells, or T cells provided the cDNA or gDNA that made up the material.

Trimming shortened V by 5 bases and J by 0 bases, and 13 bases separated the two germline ends. This CDR3 contains 15 residues. Germline CDR1 is LNHDA and CDR2 is SQIVND (reference sequence). This clone has only a few counts. Here immunoSEQ multiplex PCR was the method, and the copy in TCRdb shows in-frame clones only, minus some. The table lists 180,000 or so clones, more than 70% of them singletons. The sample was peripheral blood. The V gene is TRBV19, the J gene TRBJ1-1; possible D gene TRBD1, 6 bases. The sequence was collected from a woman aged 80 or older with active or convalescent COVID-19. The CDR3 region is CASSGGRTMNTEAFF. In nucleotides, the CDR3 is TGTGCCAGTAGTGGGGGCAGAACCATGAACACTGAAGCTTTCTTT.